This record looks at one T cell receptor beta chain sequence and its context. The data derive from a study of blood T cell repertoires in COVID-19. Study at large: The United States, Italy and Spain provided the acute and convalescent COVID-19 samples. T cells, B-cell-depleted T cells, or PBMCs supplied cDNA or gDNA.

The germline gives CDR1 SGHAT, CDR2 FQNNGV. This CDR3 comprises 13 residues. The germline V and J ends were trimmed by 5 bases and 6 bases, with 14 bases remaining between them. Here immunoSEQ multiplex PCR was the method, and the copy in TCRdb shows in-frame clones only, minus some. The profile shows 200,000 to 250,000 clones, about 90% of them singletons. Specimen: peripheral blood. This chain uses TRBV11-2 with TRBJ2-7; possibly TRBD2 for D (5 bases). This sequence was found in a woman in her 30s who had recovered from COVID-19. CDR3 amino acids: CASSPLGVSEQYF. The CDR3 bases are TGTGCCAGCAGCCCCCTCGGGGTAAGCGAGCAGTACTTC.